The clone carrying this TCR beta chain was seen a handful of times. Its antigen is not known. The CDR3 totals 15 residues. The V and J ends lost 3 bases and 5 bases, in that order; junction bases with no gene match: 10. The V gene's germline CDR1 is SGDLS and CDR2 YYNGEE. TCRdb analysed the 5' RACE reads with MiXCR anew, one entry per CDR3 protein. Of around 200,000 distinct CDR3 sequences listed, over 9.5% are singletons. These data come from a study of T-cell memory formation after mild COVID-19. Broader study findings: Within pre-infection memory, some responding clones were found, suggesting cross-reactive memory joined.

The sequence was obtained from a man between 18 and 29 years old who had mild COVID-19 (a few samples of this study predate the infection). Cell type and time point are not known. The chain couples TRBV9 to TRBJ1-2; 7 nucleotides agree with TRBD1. The specimen sequenced was PBMCs or a T cell subset sorted from them (not recorded which). CDR3 sequence: CASSEGADLLYGYTF. CDR3 DNA: TGTGCCAGCAGCGAGGGGGCGGATCTCCTATATGGCTACACCTTC.